This T cell receptor beta chain emerged from a study of blood T cell repertoires in COVID-19. Overall study: Specimens from acute and convalescent COVID-19 originated in the United States, Italy and Spain.

Germline loops: CDR1 SGHTS, CDR2 YDEGEE. This CDR3 is built from 13 residues. Trimming shortened V by 5 bases and J by 6 bases, and 13 bases separated the two germline ends. Assay: immunoSEQ multiplex PCR; the TCRdb copy retains only in-frame clones and omits some. The sample holds about 190,000 clones; approximately 86% are singletons and the top ten take approximately 1.1%. The chain is built from TRBV5-8 and TRBJ2-3, with D possibly matching TRBD1 (7 bases). Sequenced sample: peripheral blood. The TCR comes from a man aged 25 to 40 with acute or convalescent COVID-19. The CDR3 nucleotides are TGTGCCAGCAGGGAGGGGGCGCCGGATACGCAGTATTTT. Translated: CASREGAPDTQYF.